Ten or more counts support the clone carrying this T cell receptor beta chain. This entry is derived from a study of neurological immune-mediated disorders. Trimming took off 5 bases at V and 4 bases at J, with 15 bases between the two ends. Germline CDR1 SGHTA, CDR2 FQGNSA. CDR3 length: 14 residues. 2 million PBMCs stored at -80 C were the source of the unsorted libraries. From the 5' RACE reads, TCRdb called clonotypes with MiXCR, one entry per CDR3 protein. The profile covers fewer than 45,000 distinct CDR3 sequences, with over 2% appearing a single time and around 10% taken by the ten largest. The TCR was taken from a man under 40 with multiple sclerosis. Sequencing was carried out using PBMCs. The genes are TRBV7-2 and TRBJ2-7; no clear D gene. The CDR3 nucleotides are TGTGCCAGCAGCCAATGGACGGGCGATTACGAGCAGTACTTC. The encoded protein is CASSQWTGDYEQYF.